What follows is one TCR beta chain and its context. CDR3 length equals 15 residues. Per germline, CDR1 MGHRA and CDR2 YSYEKL. The V and J ends lost 0 bases and 8 bases, in that order; junction bases with no gene match: 4. This entry comes from a study of control samples from healthy donors and cancer patients. TCRdb's copy holds only in-frame clones and misses some; the assay was immunoSEQ multiplex PCR. The table lists roughly 27,000 clones, approximately 91% of them singletons. The specimen was PBMCs. This receptor was obtained from a man in his fifties or sixties with lung cancer. The chain uses TRBV4-1 and TRBJ1-6; TRBD1 aligns across 7 bases. CDR3 in amino acids: CASSQDDRADSPLHF. The DNA for the CDR3 is TGCGCCAGCAGCCAAGATGACAGGGCGGATTCACCCCTCCACTTT.